A selection of T cell receptor beta chains follows, all from one sample in a study of T-cell reconstitution after alpha-beta-depleted transplantation in children. Via MiXCR, TCRdb re-called the PCR reads, giving one row per CDR3 protein. The sample includes 900,000 or so distinct CDR3 sequences, 15% to 20% of them seen just once. The sequences come from PBMCs, mostly from graft donor cells, collected 360 days after TCRalphabeta/CD19-depleted stem cell transplant. Every receptor here comes from a male patient between 5 and 17 years old who had a stem cell transplant for acute lymphoblastic leukemia, so the T cells may come from the graft donor. CDR3s include the opening cysteine and the closing phenylalanine or tryptophan. The D gene is left open where the match is weak. Some rows mark clone size as missing; the rest say once, few, many or name a class of expanded clone.

j_call: TRBJ2-5
d_call: .
v_call: TRBV4-1
clone_size: few
cdr3_aa: CASSQDWRLLSGDQYF
cdr3_nt: TGCGCCAGCAGCCAAGATTGGCGTTTGCTGTCCGGAGACCAGTACTTC

j_call: TRBJ2-1
d_call: TRBD2
v_call: TRBV6-2/TRBV6-3
clone_size: .
cdr3_aa: CASSYEAGESHEQFF
cdr3_nt: TGTGCCAGCAGTTACGAGGCGGGAGAAAGCCATGAGCAGTTCTTC

j_call: TRBJ1-4
d_call: .
v_call: TRBV4-1
clone_size: .
cdr3_aa: CASRRVPGYNNEKLFF
cdr3_nt: TGCGCCAGCAGACGCGTCCCGGGATACAATAATGAAAAACTGTTTTTT

j_call: TRBJ2-7
d_call: .
v_call: TRBV25-1
clone_size: many
cdr3_aa: CASSELLPWGSYEQYF
cdr3_nt: TGTGCCAGCAGTGAATTATTACCTTGGGGGTCCTACGAGCAGTACTTC

j_call: TRBJ2-1
d_call: TRBD2
v_call: TRBV15
clone_size: .
cdr3_aa: CATKSGRALYFNNEQFF
cdr3_nt: TGTGCCACCAAGAGCGGGAGGGCCCTGTATTTCAACAATGAGCAGTTCTTC

j_call: TRBJ2-7
d_call: .
v_call: TRBV7-8
clone_size: .
cdr3_aa: CASSSRTAILAYEQYF
cdr3_nt: TGTGCCAGCAGCTCCCGGACAGCCATATTAGCTTACGAGCAGTACTTC

j_call: TRBJ2-1
d_call: .
v_call: TRBV7-9
clone_size: many
cdr3_aa: CASSTERSGYNEQFF
cdr3_nt: TGTGCCAGCAGCACCGAGAGGTCTGGCTACAATGAGCAGTTCTTC

j_call: TRBJ1-4
d_call: TRBD1
v_call: TRBV5-1
clone_size: few
cdr3_aa: CASRQRPGTGNEKLFF
cdr3_nt: TGCGCCAGCAGGCAACGACCCGGGACAGGGAACGAAAAACTGTTTTTT

j_call: TRBJ2-7
d_call: TRBD1
v_call: TRBV20-1
clone_size: few
cdr3_aa: CSAPRGLLYEQYF
cdr3_nt: TGCAGTGCGCCGAGGGGGCTACTTTACGAGCAGTACTTC

j_call: TRBJ2-7
d_call: TRBD2
v_call: TRBV20-1
clone_size: .
cdr3_aa: CSARATGTSVSEQYF
cdr3_nt: TGCAGTGCTAGAGCCACCGGGACTAGCGTCTCCGAGCAGTACTTC

j_call: TRBJ2-5
d_call: .
v_call: TRBV20-1
clone_size: .
cdr3_aa: CSATGSPQQETQYF
cdr3_nt: TGCAGTGCTACCGGATCTCCTCAACAAGAGACCCAGTACTTC

j_call: TRBJ2-3
d_call: TRBD1
v_call: TRBV7-6
clone_size: many
cdr3_aa: CASSPGTAFIRLTRTDTQYF
cdr3_nt: TGTGCCAGCAGCCCTGGGACAGCTTTTATCCGACTCACTCGCACAGATACGCAGTATTTT

j_call: TRBJ1-1
d_call: TRBD1
v_call: TRBV20-1
clone_size: few
cdr3_aa: CSASVRDRDWKNTEAFF
cdr3_nt: TGCAGTGCTAGTGTTAGAGACAGGGATTGGAAGAACACTGAAGCTTTCTTT

j_call: TRBJ2-2
d_call: .
v_call: TRBV5-1
clone_size: many
cdr3_aa: CASRPAYRRNTGELFF
cdr3_nt: TGCGCCAGCAGACCTGCTTACAGGAGGAACACCGGGGAGCTGTTTTTT

j_call: TRBJ2-3
d_call: TRBD2
v_call: TRBV20-1
clone_size: .
cdr3_aa: CSAMTGTSGRSDTQYF
cdr3_nt: TGCAGTGCAATGACCGGGACTAGCGGGAGGTCAGATACGCAGTATTTT

j_call: TRBJ2-3
d_call: .
v_call: TRBV7-9
clone_size: few
cdr3_aa: CASSPYLTGSFTDTQYF
cdr3_nt: TGTGCCAGCAGCCCATATCTCACCGGGAGCTTTACAGATACGCAGTATTTT

j_call: TRBJ2-3
d_call: .
v_call: TRBV6-5
clone_size: many
cdr3_aa: CASSTTGRGGPDTQYF
cdr3_nt: TGTGCCAGCAGTACAACAGGACGAGGAGGGCCGGATACGCAGTATTTT

j_call: TRBJ2-5
d_call: .
v_call: TRBV20-1
clone_size: few
cdr3_aa: CSARERRETQYF
cdr3_nt: TGCAGTGCCAGGGAGAGGCGAGAGACCCAGTACTTC

j_call: TRBJ1-5
d_call: TRBD1
v_call: TRBV25-1
clone_size: .
cdr3_aa: CASRGTGGHQPQHF
cdr3_nt: TGTGCCAGCAGGGGGACAGGGGGGCATCAGCCCCAGCATTTT

j_call: TRBJ1-1
d_call: .
v_call: TRBV6-6
clone_size: .
cdr3_aa: CASRTPGNTEAFF
cdr3_nt: TGTGCCAGCAGGACACCAGGGAACACTGAAGCTTTCTTT

j_call: TRBJ2-5
d_call: .
v_call: TRBV20-1
clone_size: .
cdr3_aa: CSASIQNQETQYF
cdr3_nt: TGCAGTGCTAGTATTCAGAACCAAGAGACCCAGTACTTC

j_call: TRBJ2-1
d_call: .
v_call: TRBV24-1
clone_size: .
cdr3_aa: CATSDLWGREQFF
cdr3_nt: TGTGCCACCAGTGATTTGTGGGGTAGGGAGCAGTTCTTC

j_call: TRBJ2-3
d_call: .
v_call: TRBV29-1
clone_size: .
cdr3_aa: CSVANGIGTDTQYF
cdr3_nt: TGCAGCGTGGCTAACGGGATCGGCACAGATACGCAGTATTTT

j_call: TRBJ2-7
d_call: .
v_call: TRBV12-3/TRBV12-4
clone_size: .
cdr3_aa: CASTDVAYEQYF
cdr3_nt: TGTGCCAGCACGGACGTAGCCTACGAGCAGTACTTC

j_call: TRBJ2-7
d_call: .
v_call: TRBV18
clone_size: .
cdr3_aa: CASSPAVLPPYEQYF
cdr3_nt: TGTGCCAGCTCACCAGCCGTCCTCCCTCCCTACGAGCAGTACTTC

j_call: TRBJ2-5
d_call: .
v_call: TRBV3-1
clone_size: .
cdr3_aa: CASSQMGAGETQYF
cdr3_nt: TGTGCCAGCAGCCAGATGGGGGCCGGAGAGACCCAGTACTTC

j_call: TRBJ2-1
d_call: TRBD2
v_call: TRBV20-1
clone_size: few
cdr3_aa: CSAGLGGLVYNEQFF
cdr3_nt: TGCAGTGCTGGGCTGGGAGGACTAGTTTACAATGAGCAGTTCTTC

j_call: TRBJ2-7
d_call: .
v_call: TRBV4-1
clone_size: .
cdr3_aa: CASSQDSGYEQYF
cdr3_nt: TGCGCCAGCAGCCAAGACTCGGGTTACGAGCAGTACTTC

j_call: TRBJ2-3
d_call: .
v_call: TRBV5-1
clone_size: many
cdr3_aa: CASSLEAGTDTQYF
cdr3_nt: TGCGCCAGCAGCTTGGAGGCCGGCACAGATACGCAGTATTTT

j_call: TRBJ2-1
d_call: TRBD2
v_call: TRBV9
clone_size: few
cdr3_aa: CASSVDGLAGIYNEQFF
cdr3_nt: TGTGCCAGCAGCGTAGACGGACTAGCGGGCATTTACAATGAGCAGTTCTTC

j_call: TRBJ2-5
d_call: .
v_call: TRBV9
clone_size: .
cdr3_aa: CASSPRVAWETQYF
cdr3_nt: TGTGCCAGCAGCCCCCGTGTGGCGTGGGAGACCCAGTACTTC

j_call: TRBJ2-7
d_call: TRBD2
v_call: TRBV7-3
clone_size: .
cdr3_aa: CASSLVAGGPEVREQYF
cdr3_nt: TGTGCCAGCAGCTTAGTAGCGGGAGGGCCCGAGGTGAGGGAGCAGTACTTC

j_call: TRBJ2-7
d_call: .
v_call: TRBV20-1
clone_size: .
cdr3_aa: CSAREFRGYEQYF
cdr3_nt: TGCAGTGCTAGAGAGTTCCGAGGCTACGAGCAGTACTTC

j_call: TRBJ1-2
d_call: .
v_call: TRBV7-8
clone_size: .
cdr3_aa: CASSLEVLENYGYTF
cdr3_nt: TGTGCCAGCAGCTTAGAAGTTTTGGAGAACTATGGCTACACCTTC

j_call: TRBJ2-1
d_call: TRBD2
v_call: TRBV25-1
clone_size: .
cdr3_aa: CASTTSGSWHEQFF
cdr3_nt: TGTGCCAGCACGACTAGCGGGAGTTGGCATGAGCAGTTCTTC

j_call: TRBJ1-2
d_call: .
v_call: TRBV20-1
clone_size: many
cdr3_aa: CSASFRYYGYTF
cdr3_nt: TGCAGTGCTAGTTTCAGATACTATGGCTACACCTTC

j_call: TRBJ2-1
d_call: .
v_call: TRBV12-3/TRBV12-4
clone_size: few
cdr3_aa: CASSPSAVSYNEQFF
cdr3_nt: TGTGCCAGCAGCCCCTCGGCGGTCTCCTACAATGAGCAGTTCTTC

j_call: TRBJ2-1
d_call: .
v_call: TRBV20-1
clone_size: few
cdr3_aa: CSAWAGLAGNEQFF
cdr3_nt: TGCAGTGCTTGGGCTGGTCTGGCAGGCAATGAGCAGTTCTTC

j_call: TRBJ2-7
d_call: .
v_call: TRBV2
clone_size: many
cdr3_aa: CASSESPVRYEQYF
cdr3_nt: TGTGCCAGCAGTGAGTCTCCTGTGCGTTACGAGCAGTACTTC

j_call: TRBJ2-2
d_call: .
v_call: TRBV6-2/TRBV6-3
clone_size: .
cdr3_aa: CASKVRERSTGELFF
cdr3_nt: TGTGCCAGCAAGGTCCGGGAGAGGAGCACCGGGGAGCTGTTTTTT

j_call: TRBJ2-7
d_call: .
v_call: TRBV5-1
clone_size: .
cdr3_aa: CASSLDRVKDEQYF
cdr3_nt: TGCGCCAGCAGCTTGGACCGGGTTAAGGACGAGCAGTACTTC

j_call: TRBJ2-1
d_call: TRBD2
v_call: TRBV9
clone_size: .
cdr3_aa: CASSVGLAGVPIYNEQFF
cdr3_nt: TGTGCCAGCAGCGTAGGTCTAGCGGGTGTTCCGATTTACAATGAGCAGTTCTTC

j_call: TRBJ2-2
d_call: .
v_call: TRBV5-1
clone_size: .
cdr3_aa: CASSLSYENNGELFF
cdr3_nt: TGCGCCAGCAGCTTGAGCTATGAGAACAACGGGGAGCTGTTTTTT

j_call: TRBJ1-2
d_call: TRBD1
v_call: TRBV27
clone_size: few
cdr3_aa: CASSFTGAGYTF
cdr3_nt: TGTGCCAGCAGTTTCACAGGGGCAGGCTACACCTTC

j_call: TRBJ2-2
d_call: .
v_call: TRBV27
clone_size: .
cdr3_aa: CASSYRALSGELFF
cdr3_nt: TGTGCCAGCAGCTACAGGGCCCTAAGCGGGGAGCTGTTTTTT

j_call: TRBJ2-7
d_call: .
v_call: TRBV5-1
clone_size: few
cdr3_aa: CASSQHAISSYEQYF
cdr3_nt: TGCGCCAGCAGCCAGCACGCAATTAGCTCCTACGAGCAGTACTTC

j_call: TRBJ2-1
d_call: .
v_call: TRBV24-1
clone_size: many
cdr3_aa: CATSDSGSSREQFF
cdr3_nt: TGTGCCACCAGTGATTCCGGGTCCAGCCGAGAGCAGTTCTTC

j_call: TRBJ1-5
d_call: TRBD1
v_call: TRBV2
clone_size: .
cdr3_aa: CASSVTGSNQPQHF
cdr3_nt: TGTGCCAGCAGTGTGACAGGGAGCAATCAGCCCCAGCATTTT

j_call: TRBJ2-7
d_call: .
v_call: TRBV7-9
clone_size: few
cdr3_aa: CASSLVSKYEQYF
cdr3_nt: TGTGCCAGCAGCTTAGTCAGCAAGTACGAGCAGTACTTC

j_call: TRBJ2-6
d_call: .
v_call: TRBV5-1
clone_size: .
cdr3_aa: CAVQSSGANVLTF
cdr3_nt: TGCGCCGTACAGAGCTCTGGGGCCAACGTCCTGACTTTC

j_call: TRBJ2-3
d_call: TRBD2
v_call: TRBV7-8
clone_size: few
cdr3_aa: CASRERGGRTSGRADTQYF
cdr3_nt: TGTGCCAGCAGAGAAAGGGGTGGCAGGACTAGCGGGAGGGCAGATACGCAGTATTTT

j_call: TRBJ2-5
d_call: TRBD2
v_call: TRBV20-1
clone_size: .
cdr3_aa: CSASRSGGADAETQYF
cdr3_nt: TGCAGTGCATCCAGGAGCGGGGGGGCGGATGCAGAGACCCAGTACTTC

j_call: TRBJ2-5
d_call: .
v_call: TRBV2
clone_size: few
cdr3_aa: CASRETMNQETQYF
cdr3_nt: TGTGCCAGCAGAGAGACAATGAATCAAGAGACCCAGTACTTC

j_call: TRBJ2-2
d_call: TRBD2
v_call: TRBV29-1
clone_size: many
cdr3_aa: CSVFSPREAVTGELFF
cdr3_nt: TGCAGCGTTTTTTCCCCGCGGGAGGCCGTCACCGGGGAGCTGTTTTTT

j_call: TRBJ2-5
d_call: .
v_call: TRBV4-1
clone_size: few
cdr3_aa: CASSQVLRLAQYF
cdr3_nt: TGCGCCAGCAGCCAAGTTCTCCGGTTGGCCCAGTACTTC